The sequence of this TCR beta chain was determined in a study of T cell changes during pregnancy in multiple sclerosis. The repertoire was sequenced with immunoSEQ multiplex PCR; TCRdb's copy has only in-frame clones and lacks some. The table shows about 61,000 clones, with about 87% occurring only once. J gave up 0 bases and V 6 bases, and 5 bases lay outside the gene matches. Germline CDR1 is LNHDA and CDR2 is SQIVND (reference sequence). This CDR3 spans 16 amino acids. The rearrangement joins TRBV19 to TRBJ2-6; TRBD1 matches at 7 bases. The input for sequencing was peripheral blood, taken in the first trimester of pregnancy. This receptor was identified in a female donor in good health, enrolled as a control in a pregnancy study. The CDR3 bases are TGTGCCAGTAGCCTGGGACAGTCCTCTGGGGCCAACGTCCTGACTTTC. This gives the protein CASSLGQSSGANVLTF.